What follows describes a single T cell receptor beta chain. Using immunoSEQ multiplex PCR, the repertoire was profiled, and TCRdb retains in-frame clones only, with some absent. The profile shows about 59,000 clones, just over 90% of them singletons. The sample originates from a study of T cell changes during pregnancy in multiple sclerosis. V was shortened by 4 bases and J by 1 base, with 7 bases between the two germline ends. Germline values: CDR1 ENHRY, CDR2 SYGVKD. The CDR3 is made up of 13 amino acids. The specimen comprised peripheral blood, sampled in the second trimester of pregnancy. The rearrangement links TRBV10-3 to TRBJ1-2, with D hard to call. The clonotype was recovered from a female donor with multiple sclerosis, enrolled in a pregnancy study. The CDR3 region is CAISGSGNYGYTF. CDR3 bases: TGTGCCATCAGTGGGAGTGGTAACTATGGCTACACCTTC.